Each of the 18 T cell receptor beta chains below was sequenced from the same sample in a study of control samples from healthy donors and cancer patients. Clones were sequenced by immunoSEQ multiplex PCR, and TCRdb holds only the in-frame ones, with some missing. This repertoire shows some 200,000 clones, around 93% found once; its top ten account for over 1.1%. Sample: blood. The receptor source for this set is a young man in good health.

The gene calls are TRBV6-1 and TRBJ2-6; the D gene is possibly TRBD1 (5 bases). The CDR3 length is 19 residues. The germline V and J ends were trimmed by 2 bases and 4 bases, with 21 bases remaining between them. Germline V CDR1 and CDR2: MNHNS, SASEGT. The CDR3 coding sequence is TGTGCCAGCAGTGAAAATAGGTTAGGATGGGGCCTCGGGGCCAACGTCCTGACTTTC. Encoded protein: CASSENRLGWGLGANVLTF.

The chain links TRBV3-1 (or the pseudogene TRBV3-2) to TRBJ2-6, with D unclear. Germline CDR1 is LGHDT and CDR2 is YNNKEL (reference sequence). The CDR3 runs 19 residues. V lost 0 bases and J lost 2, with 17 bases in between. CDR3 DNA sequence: TGTGCCAGCAGCCAAGATCGGTTAGGAATTCCCCCTGGGGCCAACGTCCTGACTTTC. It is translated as CASSQDRLGIPPGANVLTF.

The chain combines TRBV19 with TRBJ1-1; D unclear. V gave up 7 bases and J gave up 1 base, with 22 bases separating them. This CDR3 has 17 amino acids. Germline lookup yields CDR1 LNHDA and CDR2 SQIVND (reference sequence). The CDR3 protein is CASMNGSPFGTNTEAFF. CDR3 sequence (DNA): TGTGCCAGTATGAACGGGTCTCCATTTGGCACGAACACTGAAGCTTTCTTT.

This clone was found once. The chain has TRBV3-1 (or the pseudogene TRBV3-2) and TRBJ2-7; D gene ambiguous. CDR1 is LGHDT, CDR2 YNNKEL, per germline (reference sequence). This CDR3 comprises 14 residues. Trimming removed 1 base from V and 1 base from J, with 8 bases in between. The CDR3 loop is CASSQAGDSYEQYF. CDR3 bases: TGTGCCAGCAGCCAAGCAGGAGATTCCTACGAGCAGTACTTC.

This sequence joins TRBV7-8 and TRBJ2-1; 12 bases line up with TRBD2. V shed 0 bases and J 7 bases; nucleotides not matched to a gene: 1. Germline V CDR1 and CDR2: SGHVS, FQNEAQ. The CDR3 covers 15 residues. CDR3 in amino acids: CASSLALAGGNEQFF. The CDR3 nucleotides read TGTGCCAGCAGCTTAGCACTAGCGGGGGGTAATGAGCAGTTCTTC.

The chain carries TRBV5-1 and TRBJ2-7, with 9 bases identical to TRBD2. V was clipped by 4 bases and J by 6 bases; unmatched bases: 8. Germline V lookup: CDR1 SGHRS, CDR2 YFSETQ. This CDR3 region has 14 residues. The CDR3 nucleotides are TGCGCCAGCAGCCAGGGACTAGCAGGACCCGAGCAGTACTTC. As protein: CASSQGLAGPEQYF.

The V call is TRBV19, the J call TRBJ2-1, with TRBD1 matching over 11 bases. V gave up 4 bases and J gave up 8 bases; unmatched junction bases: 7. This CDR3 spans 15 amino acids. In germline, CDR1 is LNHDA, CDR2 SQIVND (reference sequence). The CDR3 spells CASSKRDRGNDEQFF. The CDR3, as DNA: TGTGCCAGTAGTAAAAGGGACAGGGGGAACGATGAGCAGTTCTTC.

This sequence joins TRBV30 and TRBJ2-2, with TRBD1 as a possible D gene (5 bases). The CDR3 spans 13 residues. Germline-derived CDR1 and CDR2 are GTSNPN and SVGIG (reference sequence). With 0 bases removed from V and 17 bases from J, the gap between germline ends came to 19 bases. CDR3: CAWSVARDSLVFF. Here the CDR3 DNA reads TGTGCCTGGAGTGTAGCCAGGGATTCCCTCGTATTTTTT.

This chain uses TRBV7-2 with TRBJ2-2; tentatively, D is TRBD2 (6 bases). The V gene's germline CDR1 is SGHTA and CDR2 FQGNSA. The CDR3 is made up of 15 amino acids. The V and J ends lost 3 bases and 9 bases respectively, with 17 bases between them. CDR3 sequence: CASSFRFGGTRELFF. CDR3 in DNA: TGTGCCAGCAGCTTTCGATTTGGGGGGACCAGGGAGCTGTTTTTT.

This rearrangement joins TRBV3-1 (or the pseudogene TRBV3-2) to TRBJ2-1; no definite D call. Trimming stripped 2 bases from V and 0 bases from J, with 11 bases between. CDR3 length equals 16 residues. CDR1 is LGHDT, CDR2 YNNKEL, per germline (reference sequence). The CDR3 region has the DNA TGTGCCAGCAGCCAACGCCTAGGAAGCTCCTACAATGAGCAGTTCTTC. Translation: CASSQRLGSSYNEQFF.

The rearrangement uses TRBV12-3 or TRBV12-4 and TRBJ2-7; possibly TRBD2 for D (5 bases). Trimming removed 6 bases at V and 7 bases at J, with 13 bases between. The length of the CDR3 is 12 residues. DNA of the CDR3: TGTGCCAGCAGCCTTACATCGGGGGAGCAGTACTTC. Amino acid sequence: CASSLTSGEQYF.

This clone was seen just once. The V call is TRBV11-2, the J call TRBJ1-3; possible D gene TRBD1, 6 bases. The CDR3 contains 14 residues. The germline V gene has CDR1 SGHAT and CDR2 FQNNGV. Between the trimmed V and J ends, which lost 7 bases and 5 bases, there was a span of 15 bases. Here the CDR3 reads CASTPGRGRNTIYF. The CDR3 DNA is TGTGCCAGCACCCCTGGGAGGGGGAGAAACACCATATATTTT. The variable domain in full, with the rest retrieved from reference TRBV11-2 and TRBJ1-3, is EAGVAQSPRYKIIEKRQSVAFWCNPISGHATLYWYQQILGQGPKLLIQFQNNGVVDDSQLPKDRFSAERLKGVDSTLKIQPAKLEDSAVYLCASTPGRGRNTIYFGEGSWLTVV.

CDR3 region: CAITPRGGPSGNTIYF. CDR3 bases: TGTGCCATCACCCCCCGTGGAGGGCCCTCTGGAAACACCATATATTTT. The V call is TRBV24-1, the J call TRBJ1-3; D uncertain. With 11 bases removed from V and 0 bases from J, the gap between germline ends came to 19 bases. This CDR3 spans 16 amino acids. Per the germline V gene, CDR1 is KGHDR and CDR2 is SFDVKD.

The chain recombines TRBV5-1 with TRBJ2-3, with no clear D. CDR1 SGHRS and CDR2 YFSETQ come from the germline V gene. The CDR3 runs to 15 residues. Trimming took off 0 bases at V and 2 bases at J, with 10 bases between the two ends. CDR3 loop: CASSLAGTNTDTQYF. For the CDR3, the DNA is TGCGCCAGCAGCTTGGCAGGTACCAACACAGATACGCAGTATTTT.

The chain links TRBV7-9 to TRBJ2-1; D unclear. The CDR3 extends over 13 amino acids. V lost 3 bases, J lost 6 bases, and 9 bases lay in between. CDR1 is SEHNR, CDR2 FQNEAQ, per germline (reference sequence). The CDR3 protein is CASSFGPGNEQFF. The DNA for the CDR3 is TGTGCCAGCAGCTTCGGCCCAGGCAATGAGCAGTTCTTC. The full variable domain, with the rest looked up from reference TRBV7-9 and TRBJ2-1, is DTGVSQNPRHKITKRGQNVTFRCDPISEHNRLYWYRQTLGQGPEFLTYFQNEAQLEKSRLLSDRFSAERPKGSFSTLEIQRTEQGDSAMYLCASSFGPGNEQFFGPGTRLTVL.

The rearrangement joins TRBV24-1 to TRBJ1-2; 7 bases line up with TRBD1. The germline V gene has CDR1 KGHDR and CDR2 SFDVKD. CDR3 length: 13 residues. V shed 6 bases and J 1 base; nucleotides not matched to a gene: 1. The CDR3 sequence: CATSRQGNYGYTF. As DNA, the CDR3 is TGTGCCACCAGTAGACAGGGTAACTATGGCTACACCTTC.

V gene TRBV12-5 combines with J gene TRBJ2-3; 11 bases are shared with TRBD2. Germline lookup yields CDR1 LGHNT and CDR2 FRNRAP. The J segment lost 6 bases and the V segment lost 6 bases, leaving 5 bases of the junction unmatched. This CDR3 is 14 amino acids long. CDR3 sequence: CASGLSGGADTQYF. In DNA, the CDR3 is TGTGCTAGTGGCCTTAGCGGGGGGGCCGATACGCAGTATTTT. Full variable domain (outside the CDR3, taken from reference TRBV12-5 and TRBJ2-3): DARVTQTPRHKVTEMGQEVTMRCQPILGHNTVFWYRQTMMQGLELLAYFRNRAPLDDSGMPKDRFSAEMPDATLATLKIQPSEPRDSAVYFCASGLSGGADTQYFGPGTRLTVL.

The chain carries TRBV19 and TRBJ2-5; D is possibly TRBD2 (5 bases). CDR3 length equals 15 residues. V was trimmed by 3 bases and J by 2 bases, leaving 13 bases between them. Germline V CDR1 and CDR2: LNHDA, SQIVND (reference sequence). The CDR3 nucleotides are TGTGCCAGTAGTATGGTGGGAAGCGGACAAGAGACCCAGTACTTC. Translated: CASSMVGSGQETQYF.